Listed below are T cell receptor beta chains from one sample, sequenced in a study of T cell responses to AZD1222 COVID-19 vaccine. Sequenced by immunoSEQ multiplex PCR; TCRdb stores in-frame clones only, minus some. The data show 250,000 to 300,000 clones, roughly 93% seen once. The specimen comprised peripheral blood, sampled 28 days after the second AZD1222 dose. These receptors all come from an adult who received the AZD1222 COVID-19 vaccine. Both conserved end residues are part of each CDR3. D genes are given only for firm matches.

j_call d_call v_call cdr3_nt cdr3_aa
TRBJ2-3 - TRBV18 TGTGCCAGCTCACTAGGACATATCACAGATACGCAGTATTTT CASSLGHITDTQYF
TRBJ2-7 - TRBV20-1 TGCAGTGCTCATGGGTCGGCCCGAGAGGACTTC CSAHGSAREDF
TRBJ2-7 - TRBV5-1 TGCGCCAGCAGCTTTAGTAGCCCCTACGAGCAGTACTTC CASSFSSPYEQYF
TRBJ2-7 - TRBV6-2/TRBV6-3 TGTGCCAGCAGTTACTTTCAGGAGACCTACGAGCAGTACTTC CASSYFQETYEQYF
TRBJ1-1 - TRBV14 TGTGCCAGCAGCCAAGATCGGGGGACATTGAACACTGAAGCTTTCTTT CASSQDRGTLNTEAFF
TRBJ1-6 - TRBV27 TGTGCCAGCAGTTTATCCCTAATTAATCTCCTCCACTTT CASSLSLINLLHF
TRBJ2-6 - TRBV27 TGTGCCAGCAGTCCCTCCCGTGGGGGCTCTGGGGCCAACGTCCTGACTTTC CASSPSRGGSGANVLTF
TRBJ2-7 TRBD1 TRBV7-9 TGTGCCAGCAGCAAACTACAGGGGGCCTACGAGCAGTACTTC CASSKLQGAYEQYF
TRBJ2-7 - TRBV7-6 TGTGCCAGCAGCTTAGAGGGGGGGCTAACCTACGAGCAGTACTTC CASSLEGGLTYEQYF
TRBJ1-4 - TRBV4-1 TGCGCCAGCAGCCCAGGAGGAGGCGCAACTAATGAAAAACTGTTTTTT CASSPGGGATNEKLFF
TRBJ2-5 TRBD2 TRBV5-1 TGCGCCAGCAGCCCTAGCGGGACGGAGACCCAGTACTTC CASSPSGTETQYF
TRBJ1-2 - TRBV29-1 TGCAGCGTAAGCTCGATGTTGTATGGCTACACCTTC CSVSSMLYGYTF
TRBJ2-7 TRBD2 TRBV5-6 TGTGCCAGCAGCTTTGGGGGAGGGAACGAGCAGTACTTC CASSFGGGNEQYF
TRBJ2-6 - TRBV18 TGTGCCAGCTTCGCCTCGATAGCGTCGGGGGCCAACGTCCTGACTTTC CASFASIASGANVLTF
TRBJ1-5 - TRBV2 TGTGCCAGCAGGAGGACAGATAATAGCAATCAGCCCCAGCATTTT CASRRTDNSNQPQHF